The next 11 T cell receptor beta chains were all read from a single sample in a study of blood T cells in healthy people across ages. Next came a second PCR, run for roughly 6 to 11 cycles, which used a sample-barcoded 5' primer along with a J-beta primer mix. TCRdb reprocessed the 5' RACE reads with MiXCR, giving one entry per CDR3 protein. The sample lists approximately 730,000 distinct CDR3 sequences, roughly two fifths occurring once. Sample: blood. The receptor set was obtained from a woman aged 60 to 75 in good health.

The V gene is TRBV7-2, the J gene TRBJ2-7; 8 nucleotides align to TRBD2. V was clipped by 1 base and J by 9 bases; unmatched bases: 11. The germline CDR1 and CDR2 sequences are SGHTA and FQGNSA. This CDR3 region has 15 residues. The CDR3 region is CASSLGLAGVRGQYF. CDR3 coding DNA: TGTGCCAGCAGCTTAGGGCTAGCGGGTGTCCGAGGGCAGTACTTC.

The chain recombines TRBV29-1 with TRBJ1-1; D ambiguous. Germline CDR1 and CDR2: SQVTM and ANQGSEA. The CDR3 length is 14 residues. V was cut by 4 bases and J by 1 base, with 13 bases left in between. CDR3 DNA sequence: TGCAGCGTTGTGGTAGGTTCTAAGAACACTGAAGCTTTCTTT. Protein sequence: CSVVVGSKNTEAFF.

This chain joins TRBV4-3 and TRBJ1-2, with a possible D match to TRBD1 (5 bases). V gave up 0 bases and J gave up 6 bases, with 23 bases separating them. Germline loops: CDR1 LGHNA, CDR2 YSLEER. This CDR3 has 18 amino acids. The CDR3 DNA sequence: TGCGCCAGCAGCCAAGATTTTGGCCTAGGGGCTTCGGGGAATGGCTACACCTTC. Protein product: CASSQDFGLGASGNGYTF.

This clonotype was counted a few times. The chain uses TRBV7-3 and TRBJ2-1; tentative D call: TRBD1 (6 bases). Germline lookup yields CDR1 SGHTA and CDR2 FQGTGA. CDR3 size: 14 residues. Trimming left V 5 bases short and J 6 bases short, with 14 bases between. The CDR3 here is CASSPHRESNEQFF. The CDR3 DNA follows: TGTGCCAGCAGCCCCCACAGGGAATCCAATGAGCAGTTCTTC. The full variable domain, its missing parts supplied by reference TRBV7-3 and TRBJ2-1, is GAGVSQTPSNKVTEKGKYVELRCDPISGHTALYWYRQSLGQGPEFLIYFQGTGAADDSGLPNDRFFAVRPEGSVSTLKIQRTERGDSAVYLCASSPHRESNEQFFGPGTRLTVL.

CDR3: CASSQLGLFRETQYF. The CDR3 nucleotides read TGTGCCAGCAGCCAACTGGGACTATTCCGAGAGACCCAGTACTTC. V and J are TRBV7-2 and TRBJ2-4; 7 nucleotides match TRBD2. Matching the DNA end better, TRBJ2-5 makes the J call doubtful. Germline CDR1 reads SGHTA; CDR2 reads FQGNSA. CDR3 length: 15 amino acids.

CDR3 DNA sequence: TGTGCCAGCAGTGAAGGGATTTTGGAGGGGGGCGGAGGTGGAGGCTACACCTTC. Protein: CASSEGILEGGGGGGYTF. This rearrangement joins TRBV2 to TRBJ1-2; tentative D call: TRBD1 (6 bases). Germline values: CDR1 SNHLY, CDR2 FYNNEI. V was cut by 1 base and J by 8 bases, with 26 bases left in between. This CDR3 contains 18 residues.

V and J are TRBV4-2 and TRBJ2-3; possibly TRBD2 for D (6 bases). CDR1 is LGHNA, CDR2 YNFKEQ, per germline. V was pared by 0 bases and J by 14 bases, with 18 bases between. The CDR3 has 14 amino acids. CDR3 sequence (DNA): TGTGCCAGCAGCCAAGAGGAGGGCCTGCCTCCATGGTATTTT. It codes for CASSQEEGLPPWYF.

This clonotype has a handful of counts. J is TRBJ2-1 and V is TRBV6-4, with 11 nucleotides matching TRBD2. From germline, CDR1 is MRHNA and CDR2 SNTAGT. The CDR3 consists of 15 residues. V lost 3 bases to trimming and J lost 6 bases; unmatched junction nucleotides: 4. CDR3 protein: CASSDTSGGVNEQFF. The CDR3, as DNA: TGTGCCAGCAGTGATACTAGCGGGGGAGTCAATGAGCAGTTCTTC.

The chain combines TRBV6-5 with TRBJ1-4, with a possible D match to TRBD1 (5 bases). Per germline, CDR1 MNHEY and CDR2 SVGAGI. The V end was cut by 0 bases, the J end by 5 bases, with 22 bases between. The CDR3 length is 19 residues. In nucleotides, the CDR3 is TGTGCCAGCAGTTACTCTCGCCGGGGCCCCGGTTCTTCCAATGAAAAACTGTTTTTT. It yields the protein CASSYSRRGPGSSNEKLFF.

Turning to this clonotype: One end of the junction fails to match germline, which may point to a read error. The rearrangement joins TRBV14 to TRBJ2-3, with 10 bases lining up with TRBD2. This CDR3 has 16 residues. Germline CDR1 SGHDN, CDR2 FVKESK. CDR3 nucleotide sequence: TGTGTCAGCAGCCGGCGGACTAGCGGCAACACAGATACGCAGTATTTT. This translates into CVSSRRTSGNTDTQYF.

As concerns this clonotype: One end of the junction is discordant with germline, which a read error may explain. For the CDR3, the DNA is TGTACCAGCTCACCAGGGACAGGGAACTCCTACGAGCAGTACTTC. As protein: CTSSPGTGNSYEQYF. The J gene is TRBJ2-5, the V gene TRBV18; 9 bases agree with TRBD1. The DNA end favors TRBJ2-7, so the J call may be wrong. The germline V gene has CDR1 KGHSH and CDR2 LQKENI. CDR3 length equals 15 residues.